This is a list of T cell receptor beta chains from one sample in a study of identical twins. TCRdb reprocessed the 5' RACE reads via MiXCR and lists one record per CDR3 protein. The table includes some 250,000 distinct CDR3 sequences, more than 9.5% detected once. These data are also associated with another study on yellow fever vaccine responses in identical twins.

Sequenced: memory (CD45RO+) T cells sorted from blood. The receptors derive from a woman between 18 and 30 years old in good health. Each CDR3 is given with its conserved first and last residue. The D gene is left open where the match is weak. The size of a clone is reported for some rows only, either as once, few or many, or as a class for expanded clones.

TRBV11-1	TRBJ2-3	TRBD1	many	CASSFLLGWNRGTSTDTQYF	TGTGCCAGCAGCTTCTTACTGGGCTGGAACAGGGGGACTAGCACAGATACGCAGTATTTT
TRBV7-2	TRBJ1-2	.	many	CASSEVLNYGYTF	TGTGCCAGCAGCGAGGTTCTTAACTATGGCTACACCTTC
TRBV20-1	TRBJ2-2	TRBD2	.	CSARGTSGRSGELFF	TGCAGTGCAAGAGGGACTAGCGGGAGGTCCGGGGAGCTGTTTTTT
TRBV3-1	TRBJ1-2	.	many	CASSPAFGTYGYTF	TGTGCCAGCAGCCCAGCCTTTGGGACCTATGGCTACACCTTC
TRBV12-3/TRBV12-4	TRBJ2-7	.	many	CASSLGNRLEQYF	TGTGCCAGCAGTTTAGGAAACAGACTCGAGCAGTACTTC
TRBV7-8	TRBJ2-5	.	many	CASTLVETQYF	TGTGCCAGCACCCTAGTGGAGACCCAGTACTTC
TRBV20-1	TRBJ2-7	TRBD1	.	CSATGGSSYEQYF	TGCAGTGCTACAGGGGGAAGCTCCTACGAGCAGTACTTC
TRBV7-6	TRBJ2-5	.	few	CASSLMRRETQYF	TGTGCCAGCAGCTTAATGCGGCGGGAGACCCAGTACTTC
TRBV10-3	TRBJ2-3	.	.	CAIRREGTDTQYF	TGTGCCATCAGGAGGGAGGGCACAGATACGCAGTATTTT
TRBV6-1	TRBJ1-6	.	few	CASSRDRYNSPLHF	TGTGCCAGCAGCCGGGACCGCTATAATTCACCCCTCCACTTT
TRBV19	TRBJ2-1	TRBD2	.	CASSPPAGLNEQFF	TGTGCCAGTAGTCCCCCAGCGGGGTTGAATGAGCAGTTCTTC
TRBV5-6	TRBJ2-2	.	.	CASSFQGKTGELFF	TGTGCCAGCAGCTTTCAGGGAAAAACCGGGGAGCTGTTTTTT
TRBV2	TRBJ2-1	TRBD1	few	CASSVGQGYNEQFF	TGTGCCAGCAGTGTTGGACAGGGGTACAATGAGCAGTTCTTC
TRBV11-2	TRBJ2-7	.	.	CASSLVRGASYEQYF	TGTGCCAGCAGCTTAGTTCGGGGGGCGTCCTACGAGCAGTACTTC
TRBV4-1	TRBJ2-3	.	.	CASSLIPPSLTQYF	TGCGCCAGCAGCCTCATACCCCCTAGTTTGACGCAGTATTTT
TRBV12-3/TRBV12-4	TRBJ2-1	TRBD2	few	CASTDSFSGTRVLNEQFF	TGTGCCAGCACCGACTCTTTTAGCGGGACAAGGGTTTTAAATGAGCAGTTCTTC
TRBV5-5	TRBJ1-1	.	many	CASSLWVEAFF	TGTGCCAGCAGCTTGTGGGTTGAAGCTTTCTTT
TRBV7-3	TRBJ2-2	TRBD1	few	CASRAGGRNTGELFF	TGTGCCAGCAGAGCAGGGGGCAGGAACACCGGGGAGCTGTTTTTT
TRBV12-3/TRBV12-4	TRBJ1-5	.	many	CASSPGTWNQPQHF	TGTGCCAGCAGCCCCGGGACGTGGAATCAGCCCCAGCATTTT
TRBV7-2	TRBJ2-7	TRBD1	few	CAGPRGPSYEQYF	TGTGCCGGGCCCAGGGGGCCTTCCTACGAGCAGTACTTC
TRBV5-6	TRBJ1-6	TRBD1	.	CASSLGQGDISPLHF	TGTGCCAGCAGCTTGGGTCAGGGGGACATTTCACCCCTCCACTTT
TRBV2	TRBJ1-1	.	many	CATGLVNTEAFF	TGTGCCACGGGGTTGGTGAACACTGAAGCTTTCTTT
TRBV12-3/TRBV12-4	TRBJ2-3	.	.	CASSPRLEGATDTQYF	TGTGCCAGCAGTCCCAGACTAGAGGGGGCTACAGATACGCAGTATTTT
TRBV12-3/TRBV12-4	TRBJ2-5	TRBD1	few	CASSLRTGVKETQYF	TGTGCCAGCAGCCTGCGGACAGGGGTAAAAGAGACCCAGTACTTC
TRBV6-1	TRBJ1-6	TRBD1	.	CASSAGQTNSPLHF	TGTGCCAGCAGTGCGGGACAGACGAATTCACCCCTCCACTTT
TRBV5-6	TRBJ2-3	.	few	CASSLKGVGTDTQYF	TGTGCCAGCAGCTTGAAGGGGGTGGGCACAGATACGCAGTATTTT
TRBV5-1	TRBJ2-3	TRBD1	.	CASSLHGQGPSTDTQYF	TGCGCCAGCAGCTTGCATGGACAGGGGCCTAGCACAGATACGCAGTATTTT
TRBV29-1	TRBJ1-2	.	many	CSVDEAGGYTF	TGCAGCGTTGACGAGGCGGGAGGCTACACCTTC
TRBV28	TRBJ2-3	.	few	CASQVGGSDTQYF	TGTGCCAGCCAGGTTGGGGGGTCAGATACGCAGTATTTT
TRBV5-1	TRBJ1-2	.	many	CASSLEGEPGYTF	TGCGCCAGCAGCCTCGAGGGGGAGCCCGGCTACACCTTC
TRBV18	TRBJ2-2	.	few	CASSPPGIHPGELFF	TGTGCCAGCTCACCACCAGGGATCCATCCCGGGGAGCTGTTTTTT
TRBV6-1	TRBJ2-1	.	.	CASRRRDTYNEQFF	TGTGCCAGCAGGCGCCGGGACACTTACAATGAGCAGTTCTTC
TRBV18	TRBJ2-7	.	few	CASSPQQGPNYEQYF	TGTGCCAGCTCACCACAGCAGGGGCCAAATTACGAGCAGTACTTC
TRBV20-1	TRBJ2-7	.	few	CSAMSVRAGEQYF	TGCAGTGCTATGTCGGTAAGGGCGGGCGAGCAGTACTTC
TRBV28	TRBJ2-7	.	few	CASSPTRGQYF	TGTGCCAGCAGTCCTACGCGGGGGCAGTACTTC
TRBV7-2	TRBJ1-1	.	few	CASSQQWGTEAFF	TGTGCCAGCAGCCAACAGTGGGGCACTGAAGCTTTCTTT
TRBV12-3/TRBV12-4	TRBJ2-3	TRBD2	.	CASRALAGASDGTQYF	TGTGCCAGCAGGGCACTAGCGGGGGCCTCTGATGGTACGCAGTATTTT
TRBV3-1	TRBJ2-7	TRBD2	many	CASSKPGTSGTYEQYF	TGTGCCAGCAGCAAGCCGGGAACTAGCGGTACCTACGAGCAGTACTTC
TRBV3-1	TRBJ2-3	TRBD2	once	CASSLFLAGVTATDTQYF	TGTGCCAGCAGCCTATTCCTAGCGGGAGTCACTGCCACAGATACGCAGTATTTT
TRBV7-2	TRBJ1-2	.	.	CASSPHSYGYTF	TGTGCCAGCAGCCCCCACAGCTATGGCTACACCTTC
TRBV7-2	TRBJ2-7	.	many	CASSLGTDLRDEQYF	TGTGCCAGCAGCTTAGGGACCGACCTAAGGGACGAGCAGTACTTC
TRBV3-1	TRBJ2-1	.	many	CASSQGAGTYNEQFF	TGTGCCAGCAGCCAAGGCGCGGGGACCTACAATGAGCAGTTCTTC
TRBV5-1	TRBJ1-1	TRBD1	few	CASSKASGGVYEAFF	TGCGCCAGCAGCAAAGCGTCAGGGGGCGTTTATGAAGCTTTCTTT